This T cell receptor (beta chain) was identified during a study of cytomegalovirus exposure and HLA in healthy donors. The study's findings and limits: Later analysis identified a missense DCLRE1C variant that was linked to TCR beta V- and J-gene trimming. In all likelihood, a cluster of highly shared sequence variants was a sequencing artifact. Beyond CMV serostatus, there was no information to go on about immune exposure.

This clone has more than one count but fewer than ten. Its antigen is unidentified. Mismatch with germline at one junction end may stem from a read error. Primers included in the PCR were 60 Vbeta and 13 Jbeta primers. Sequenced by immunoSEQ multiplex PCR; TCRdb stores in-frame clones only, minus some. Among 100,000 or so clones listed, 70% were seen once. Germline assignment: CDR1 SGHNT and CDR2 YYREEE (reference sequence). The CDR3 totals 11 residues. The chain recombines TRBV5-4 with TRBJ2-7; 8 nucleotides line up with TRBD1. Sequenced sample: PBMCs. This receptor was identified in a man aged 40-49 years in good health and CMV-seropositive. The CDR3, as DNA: TGTGCCAGCAGCTCTGGACAGGGTGTCGACTTC. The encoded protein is CASSSGQGVDF.